The T cell receptor (beta chain) under discussion was sequenced for a study of CD8 T cells in ankylosing spondylitis (dated 2017 in TCRdb). For context, the study as a whole: T cell receptor beta repertoires were profiled in healthy donors and ankylosing spondylitis patients so that disease-linked TCR variants could be found. The whole study cohort included 108 healthy donors and around 24 ankylosing spondylitis patients. Peripheral blood was sampled, and synovial fluid was also collected from ankylosing spondylitis patients.

Including the terminal cysteine and phenylalanine, the CDR3 comprises 14 residues. The only DNA kept is the CDR3, 42 bases in frame from the first base. V is clipped by 5 bases and J by 6 bases, and the sequence between their germline boundaries is 15 bases long. In the germline V gene, CDR1 corresponds to MNHNS and CDR2 to SASEGT. The sequencer was an Illumina HiSeq 2500. TCR beta libraries were prepared by quantitative 5'-RACE with molecular barcodes. The original pipeline was this. To identify disease-linked TCR variants, a new computational method was used, one built on a probabilistic model of VDJ rearrangement. The raw public reads went through TCRdb reprocessing: fastp at Q25, MiXCR clone calling, in-frame beta chains kept. CDR3 protein sequences are deduplicated, and each keeps its most common genes and DNA. For this entry, the V and J calls and clone size follow TCRdb and not the study's own pipeline. The sample table contains about 150,000 distinct CDR3 sequences; only one count was recorded for 6% to 8.5% of them. Around an eighth of the sample rests with the top ten.

Findings and caveats that apply to the study as a whole: Blood from ankylosing spondylitis patients appeared to be characterized by a TCR beta motif made up of 8 or 9 highly homologous amino acid variants. In peripheral blood, the disease-linked clones were found at relatively low frequencies and had a CD8+ phenotype. According to the report, matched synovial fluid samples from ankylosing spondylitis patients were significantly enriched for the disease-linked clones. Some motif variants had previously been reported in the synovial fluid and blood of reactive arthritis patients, which suggests shared mechanisms of disease initiation.

This clonotype showed up many times. Its target antigen remains unknown. It has no much larger one-base neighbor in the sample; base qualities were not kept. The sequenced sample was blood, either unsorted or a sorted T cell fraction (not recorded which). The clonotype was recovered from a female donor with ankylosing spondylitis or in good health (not recorded which). The rearranged segments are TRBV6-1 and TRBJ2-3; the D element might be TRBD1 or TRBD2, as each aligns at 6 bases. The CDR3 region: CASSQRGARDTQYF. The sequenced DNA: TGTGCCAGCAGTCAAAGGGGGGCCCGCGATACGCAGTATTTT.